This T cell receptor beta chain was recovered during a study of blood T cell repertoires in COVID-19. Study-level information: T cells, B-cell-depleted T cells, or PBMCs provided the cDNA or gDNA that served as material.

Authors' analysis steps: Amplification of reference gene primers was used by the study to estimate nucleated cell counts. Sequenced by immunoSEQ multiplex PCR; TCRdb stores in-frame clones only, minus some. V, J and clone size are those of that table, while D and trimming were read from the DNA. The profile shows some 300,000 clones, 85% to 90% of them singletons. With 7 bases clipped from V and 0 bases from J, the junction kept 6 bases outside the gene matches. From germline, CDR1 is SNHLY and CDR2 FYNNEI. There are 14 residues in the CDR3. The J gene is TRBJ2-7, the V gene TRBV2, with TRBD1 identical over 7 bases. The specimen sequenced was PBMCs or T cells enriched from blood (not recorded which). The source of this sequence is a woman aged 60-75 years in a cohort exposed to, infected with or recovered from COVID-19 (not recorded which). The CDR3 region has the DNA TGTGCCAGCAAACCGACAGGGACCTCCTACGAGCAGTACTTC. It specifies CASKPTGTSYEQYF.